Presented here are 2 T cell receptor beta chains from one specimen sequenced in a study of response to subunit inactivated influenza vaccine. Each CDR3 protein gets one entry after TCRdb re-called the RT-PCR reads with MiXCR. The data hold 490,000 or so distinct CDR3 sequences, with approximately 7.6% observed a single time. The input for sequencing was PBMCs from blood, taken less than 30 months after vaccination. All receptors derive from a man aged 50 to 69 who received an inactivated influenza vaccine.

This clonotype was counted at least ten times. The rearrangement links TRBV5-1 to TRBJ1-4; 10 nucleotides match TRBD1. CDR1 is SGHRS and CDR2 is YFSETQ in the germline V gene. V dropped 4 bases and J dropped 5; count of bases not matched to a gene: 5. This CDR3 comprises 15 residues. The CDR3, as DNA: TGCGCCAGCAGCAAGACAGGGGGCAGCAATGAAAAACTGTTTTTT. As protein: CASSKTGGSNEKLFF.

This clonotype was observed many times. V usage is TRBV27 and J usage is TRBJ2-1, with 9 nucleotides matching TRBD1. The V gene end was trimmed by 2 bases and the J gene end by 0 bases; junction bases not matched to a gene: 5. CDR3 size: 17 residues. The V gene's germline CDR1 is MNHEY and CDR2 SMNVEV (reference sequence). CDR3 residues: CASSLQGTGSSYNEQFF. The DNA for the CDR3 is TGTGCCAGCAGTTTACAGGGGACAGGGAGCTCCTACAATGAGCAGTTCTTC.